A selection of T cell receptor beta chains follows, all from one sample in a study of OX40 agonist ivuxolimab in advanced cancers. Profiling relied on immunoSEQ multiplex PCR, and the TCRdb table lists in-frame clones only, not all of them. The profile shows roughly 50,000 clones, nearly 90% of them singletons. The sample was CD4+ or CD8+ T cells sorted from blood, taken in a trial of the OX40 agonist ivuxolimab. The receptor set was obtained from an adult with an advanced solid tumor such as melanoma, head and neck, liver or kidney cancer. The CDR3 runs from the conserved cysteine through the conserved F or W. D genes are given only for firm matches. Not every row has a clone size; where given, it reads once, few, many or a size class.

D	J	V	size	DNA	CDR3
-	TRBJ1-1	TRBV6-5	-	TGTGCCAGCAGCACGGACGAATATACTGAAGCTTTCTTT	CASSTDEYTEAFF
-	TRBJ1-5	TRBV7-9	once	TGTGCCAGCAGCTTAGAAGGGAATAGGCCCCAGCATTTT	CASSLEGNRPQHF
-	TRBJ1-6	TRBV6-5	-	TGTGCCAGCAGTTACTTGTATAATTCACCCCTCCACTTT	CASSYLYNSPLHF
-	TRBJ1-2	TRBV19	few	TGTGCCAGTAGTTTCACGGTTAACTATGGCTACACCTTC	CASSFTVNYGYTF
-	TRBJ1-5	TRBV18	few	TGTGCCAGCTCACCCACCTCCGGGGATAATCAGCCCCAGCATTTT	CASSPTSGDNQPQHF
-	TRBJ2-7	TRBV6-5	-	TGTGCCAGCAGTTTAAGTGGCTACGAGCAGTACTTC	CASSLSGYEQYF
TRBD2	TRBJ2-1	TRBV6-5	-	TGTGCCAGCAGACTCCCTAGCGGGGGGCACAATGAGCAGTTCTTC	CASRLPSGGHNEQFF
-	TRBJ2-1	TRBV30	-	TGTGCCTGGAGTGTAACGGATTACAATGAGCAGTTCTTC	CAWSVTDYNEQFF
-	TRBJ2-5	TRBV7-2	once	TGTGCCAGCAGCTTCGGGGCCGGAGGAGAGACCCAGTACTTC	CASSFGAGGETQYF
-	TRBJ1-1	TRBV6-5	-	TGTGCCAGCAGTTACGGGGGGAGGACTGAAGCTTTCTTT	CASSYGGRTEAFF
-	TRBJ2-7	TRBV4-3	-	TGCGCCAGCAGCCAAGATCCGGTAGCACTCTCCTACGAGCAGTACTTC	CASSQDPVALSYEQYF
-	TRBJ1-1	TRBV4-2	-	TGTGCCAGCAGCCAAGCGACAGGCCTAAACACTGAAGCTTTCTTT	CASSQATGLNTEAFF
-	TRBJ1-1	TRBV5-1	-	TGCGCCAGCAGCCCGGGACATTCCATGAACACTGAAGCTTTCTTT	CASSPGHSMNTEAFF
-	TRBJ2-7	TRBV18	-	TGTGCCAGCTCACCCGGCTCATCCGGAAGGGGACTGCCCTACGAGCAGTACTTC	CASSPGSSGRGLPYEQYF
TRBD1	TRBJ2-2	TRBV19	-	TGTGCCAGTAGTATTAAAGGACAGGGGTTCACCGGGGAGCTGTTTTTT	CASSIKGQGFTGELFF
-	TRBJ1-1	TRBV6-6	-	TGTGCCAGCAGTTACTCGACGGTGAACACTGAAGCTTTCTTT	CASSYSTVNTEAFF
-	TRBJ1-3	TRBV28	-	TGTGCCAGCAGTTTAATCCTACGCTCTGGAAACACCATATATTTT	CASSLILRSGNTIYF
-	TRBJ1-1	TRBV7-9	few	TGTGCCAGCAGCTTAGAGGGGAACACTGAAGCTTTCTTT	CASSLEGNTEAFF
-	TRBJ2-7	TRBV6-6	-	TGTGCCAGCAGTACTACAGGGAGAACCTACGAGCAGTACTTC	CASSTTGRTYEQYF
-	TRBJ1-2	TRBV5-4	-	TGTGCCAGCAGCGCGACAGTGAGCTATGGCTACACCTTC	CASSATVSYGYTF
-	TRBJ1-1	TRBV30	-	TGTGCCTGGAGTCCCGGGAACACTGAAGCTTTCTTT	CAWSPGNTEAFF
TRBD1	TRBJ1-4	TRBV19	-	TGTGCCAGTAGTATAGGATGGACAGGAACTTTTAATGAAAAACTGTTTTTT	CASSIGWTGTFNEKLFF
TRBD2	TRBJ2-7	TRBV5-1	-	TGCGCCAGCAGCTTGTGGAGCGGGGGGGAGCAGTACTTC	CASSLWSGGEQYF
-	TRBJ1-5	TRBV2	-	TGTGCCAGCAGACAGGACTCATACGGGATATCGGGTCAGCCCCAGCATTTT	CASRQDSYGISGQPQHF
-	TRBJ1-2	TRBV15	-	TGTGCCACCAGCAGTTATTCCGTCCCCTATGGCTACACCTTC	CATSSYSVPYGYTF
-	TRBJ2-3	TRBV11-2	-	TGTGCCAGCAGATCCGGGACCAACTTGGGACTGAGCACAGATACGCAGTATTTT	CASRSGTNLGLSTDTQYF
-	TRBJ1-3	TRBV7-9	-	TGTGCCAGCAGCTTGCCGGGCTCTGGAAACACCATATATTTT	CASSLPGSGNTIYF
-	TRBJ1-1	TRBV27	-	TGTGCCAGCAGTTTAACTTATGGTACTGAAGCTTTCTTT	CASSLTYGTEAFF
-	TRBJ1-6	TRBV2	-	TGTGCCAGCATTGAGGTAGACCCTTCACCCCTCCACTTT	CASIEVDPSPLHF
-	TRBJ1-6	TRBV7-6	-	TGTGCCAGCAGCCCCCGGGCAGTTTTCTATAATTCACCCCTCCACTTT	CASSPRAVFYNSPLHF
-	TRBJ1-1	TRBV9	-	TGTGCCAGCAGCTTGTGGGGAAACACTGAAGCTTTCTTT	CASSLWGNTEAFF
-	TRBJ1-1	TRBV10-3	-	TGTGCCATCAGTGATCCCGGATCTGTTGCTGAAGCTTTCTTT	CAISDPGSVAEAFF
TRBD1	TRBJ2-3	TRBV2	-	TGTGCCAGCACTACGACAGGGCGTCGCCATACGCAGTATTTT	CASTTTGRRHTQYF
-	TRBJ1-2	TRBV7-9	-	TGTGCCAGCAGCTTAGCGTCGGACCGAGACAGGAGGGTCTATGGCTACACCTTC	CASSLASDRDRRVYGYTF
-	TRBJ2-4	TRBV9	-	TGTGCCAGCAGCGTAGCCCCCCGGGCAGGGGTTATTCAGTACTTC	CASSVAPRAGVIQYF
TRBD2	TRBJ2-3	TRBV13	once	TGTGCCAGCAGCAACCCCCGACTAGCGGGAAGGTGGGATACGCAGTATTTT	CASSNPRLAGRWDTQYF
TRBD1	TRBJ1-3	TRBV5-1	few	TGCGCCAGCAGCTTGGCGGGACAGACCGAAGGAAACACCATATATTTT	CASSLAGQTEGNTIYF
TRBD1	TRBJ2-2	TRBV5-1	-	TGCGCCAGCCTAGGACAGGGTTACACCGGGGAGCTGTTTTTT	CASLGQGYTGELFF
TRBD2	TRBJ2-1	TRBV9	-	TGTGCCAGCAGCTCGGGGGGCAATGAGCAGTTCTTC	CASSSGGNEQFF
TRBD1	TRBJ2-5	TRBV6-4	once	TGTGCCAGCGTGGGCGACAGGGAGTCAGAGACCCAGTACTTC	CASVGDRESETQYF
-	TRBJ2-6	TRBV30	-	TGTGCCTTCACGAGCTCTGGGGCCAACGTCCTGACTTTC	CAFTSSGANVLTF